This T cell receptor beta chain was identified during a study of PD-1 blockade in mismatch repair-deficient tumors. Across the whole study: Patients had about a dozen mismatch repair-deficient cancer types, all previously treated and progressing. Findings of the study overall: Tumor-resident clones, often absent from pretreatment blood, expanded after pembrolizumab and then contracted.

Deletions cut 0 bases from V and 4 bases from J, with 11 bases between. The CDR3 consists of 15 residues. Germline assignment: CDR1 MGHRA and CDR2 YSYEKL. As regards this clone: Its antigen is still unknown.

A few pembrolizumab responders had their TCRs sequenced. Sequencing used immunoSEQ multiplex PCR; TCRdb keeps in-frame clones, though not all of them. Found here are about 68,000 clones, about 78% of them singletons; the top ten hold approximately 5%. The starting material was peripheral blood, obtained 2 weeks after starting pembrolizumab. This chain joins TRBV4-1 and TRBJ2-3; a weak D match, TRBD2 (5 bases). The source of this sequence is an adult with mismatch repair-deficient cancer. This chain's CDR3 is CASSQEEGEADTQYF. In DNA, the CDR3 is TGCGCCAGCAGCCAAGAAGAGGGCGAGGCAGATACGCAGTATTTT.